Each of the 20 T cell receptor beta chains below was sequenced from the same sample in a study of control samples from healthy donors and cancer patients. TCRdb's copy holds only in-frame clones and misses some; the assay was immunoSEQ multiplex PCR. The sample holds 88,000 or so clones, roughly 94% seen once. Specimen: blood. The source is a woman younger than 30 in good health.

This chain joins TRBV5-8 and TRBJ1-5; D is ambiguous. Germline-derived CDR1 and CDR2 are SGHTS and YDEGEE. The V end was cut by 2 bases, the J end by 3 bases, with 15 bases between. This CDR3 spans 16 amino acids. The CDR3 DNA reads TGTGCCAGCAGCTTAGGGATGGGTTCCAACAATCAGCCCCAGCATTTT. This sequence encodes CASSLGMGSNNQPQHF.

This rearrangement joins TRBV2 to TRBJ1-3; D is uncertain. Deletions cut 10 bases from V and 0 bases from J, with 10 bases between. Germline lookup yields CDR1 SNHLY and CDR2 FYNNEI. The CDR3 covers 13 residues. CDR3 sequence: CATTPDSGNTIYF. CDR3 DNA: TGTGCCACCACTCCAGACTCTGGAAACACCATATATTTT.

The chain is built from TRBV28 and TRBJ1-4, with a tentative D call TRBD1 (5 bases). Looked up from germline, CDR1 is MDHEN and CDR2 is SYDVKM. CDR3 size: 14 residues. With 5 bases removed from V and 4 bases from J, the gap between germline ends came to 11 bases. The CDR3 loop is CASSLRTSNEKLFF. DNA for the CDR3: TGTGCCAGCAGTCTCCGGACAAGTAATGAAAAACTGTTTTTT.

The rearrangement links TRBV10-2 to TRBJ2-7; TRBD2 is a possible D gene (6 bases). Per germline, CDR1 WSHSY and CDR2 SAAADI. This CDR3 has 16 amino acids. Between the trimmed V and J ends, which lost 2 bases and 6 bases, there was a span of 20 bases. CDR3 DNA: TGCGCCAGCAGTGAGAGGGGAGGAGGGGTCCTGCTCGAGCAGTACTTC. Its translation: CASSERGGGVLLEQYF.

This clone appeared a few times. The chain joins TRBV4-2 to TRBJ1-1, with D possibly being TRBD1 (6 bases). The CDR3 loop spans 13 amino acids. Per the germline V gene, CDR1 is LGHNA and CDR2 is YNFKEQ. Deletions cut 1 base from V and 4 bases from J, with 7 bases between. The CDR3 DNA follows: TGTGCCAGCAGCCAAGGCAGGGGCACTGAAGCTTTCTTT. This encodes CASSQGRGTEAFF.

The chain links TRBV5-8 to TRBJ1-4; 10 nucleotides agree with TRBD1. The ends lost 2 bases at V and 2 bases at J; junction bases unmatched: 6. The CDR3 contains 17 residues. Germline lookup yields CDR1 SGHTS and CDR2 YDEGEE. CDR3 sequence: CASSLKTGGATNEKLFF. The CDR3 region has the DNA TGTGCCAGCAGCTTAAAGACAGGGGGCGCGACTAATGAAAAACTGTTTTTT.

The J gene is TRBJ2-2, the V gene TRBV5-1; D uncertain. This CDR3 has 14 amino acids. The V and J ends lost 0 bases and 6 bases respectively, with 9 bases between them. Germline assignment: CDR1 SGHRS and CDR2 YFSETQ. The CDR3 bases are TGCGCCAGCAGCTTGGACCCGACGGCCGGGGAGCTGTTTTTT. Encoded protein: CASSLDPTAGELFF.

The chain has TRBV27 and TRBJ1-1; perhaps TRBD1 as D (5 bases). In germline, CDR1 is MNHEY, CDR2 SMNVEV (reference sequence). This CDR3 region has 13 residues. V was cut by 4 bases and J by 1 base, with 7 bases left in between. The CDR3 sequence: CASSWTRNTEAFF. CDR3 sequence (DNA): TGTGCCAGCAGTTGGACAAGGAACACTGAAGCTTTCTTT.

V is TRBV19 and J is TRBJ1-5; D is unclear. The V and J ends lost 10 bases and 1 base respectively, with 5 bases between them. CDR1 LNHDA and CDR2 SQIVND come from the germline V gene (reference sequence). This CDR3 spans 11 amino acids. DNA for the CDR3: TGTGCCAAAGGCAGCAATCAGCCCCAGCATTTT. Protein sequence: CAKGSNQPQHF.

J is TRBJ2-5 and V is TRBV2, with no clear D. V lost 3 bases and J lost 1, with 12 bases in between. The CDR3 has 15 residues. Germline lookup yields CDR1 SNHLY and CDR2 FYNNEI. The CDR3 DNA is TGTGCCAGCAGTGACTGGGCAGGCTTCCAAGAGACCCAGTACTTC. It encodes CASSDWAGFQETQYF.

DNA for the CDR3: TGTGCCAGCAGCTTAGTCAGGGGGAGTGAGCAGTTCTTC. Its protein is CASSLVRGSEQFF. The genes are TRBV7-3 and TRBJ2-1; 7 bases are shared with TRBD1. V dropped 2 bases and J dropped 9; count of bases not matched to a gene: 4. Germline CDR1 is SGHTA and CDR2 is FQGTGA. This CDR3 is 13 amino acids long.

The rearrangement uses TRBV2 and TRBJ2-2; TRBD1 aligns across 8 bases. The V gene's germline CDR1 is SNHLY and CDR2 FYNNEI. With V trimmed by 5 bases and J by 5 bases, 13 bases remained unmatched. The CDR3 totals 17 residues. The CDR3 nucleotides read TGTGCCAGCAGTCCCAGGGGGCTTGGCTGGGGGACCGGGGAGCTGTTTTTT. Its protein product is CASSPRGLGWGTGELFF.

The V gene is TRBV5-1, the J gene TRBJ2-7, with D unresolved. CDR1 and CDR2 from the germline V gene are SGHRS and YFSETQ. Trimming removed 4 bases at V and 3 bases at J, with 5 bases between. This CDR3 is built from 11 residues. The CDR3 region has the DNA TGCGCCAGCAGCCTAAACTACGAGCAGTACTTC. Amino acids: CASSLNYEQYF.

In this sample, this clone turned up once. V and J are TRBV5-4 and TRBJ1-1; D is ambiguous. Germline V lookup: CDR1 SGHNT, CDR2 YYREEE (reference sequence). The CDR3 has 14 residues. V lost 0 bases to trimming and J lost 10 bases, with 16 bases between them. The CDR3 DNA sequence: TGTGCCAGCAGCTTGGGACCTGTAGGGTTTATAGCTTTCTTT. Translation: CASSLGPVGFIAFF. Filled out from reference TRBV5-4 and TRBJ1-1, the complete variable domain reads ETGVTQSPTHLIKTRGQQVTLRCSSQSGHNTVSWYQQALGQGPQFIFQYYREEENGRGNFPPRFSGLQFPNYSSELNVNALELDDSALYLCASSLGPVGFIAFFGQGTRLTVV.

The chain couples TRBV7-8 to TRBJ1-1, with a weak D call TRBD1 (5 bases). Trimming stripped 6 bases from V and 1 base from J, with 12 bases between. Looked up from germline, CDR1 is SGHVS and CDR2 is FQNEAQ. The CDR3 spans 14 residues. The DNA for the CDR3 is TGTGCCAGCAGGAAAGGGACTCAGAACACTGAAGCTTTCTTT. It specifies CASRKGTQNTEAFF.

This chain connects TRBV6-4 to TRBJ2-1; 14 bases are a match to TRBD2. After removal of 3 bases from V and 8 bases from J, the junction contained 3 bases not matched to a gene. The CDR3 spans 15 residues. Germline V gene sequence: CDR1 MRHNA, CDR2 SNTAGT. Written as DNA, the CDR3 is TGTGCCAGCAGTGAGCGACTAGCGGGGGGGGATGAGCAGTTCTTC. Amino acids: CASSERLAGGDEQFF.

This chain joins TRBV5-4 and TRBJ2-1, with 7 bases that match TRBD2. The junction had 5 bases not matched to a gene; V was cut back by 4 bases and J by 10 bases. Germline loops: CDR1 SGHNT, CDR2 YYREEE (reference sequence). CDR3 length: 12 residues. The CDR3 DNA follows: TGTGCCAGCAGCCGCCTAGCGGACGAGCAGTTCTTC. Protein: CASSRLADEQFF.

This clone has a single count. The rearrangement joins TRBV5-8 to TRBJ1-4, with a possible D match to TRBD1 (5 bases). The germline V gene encodes CDR1 SGHTS and CDR2 YDEGEE. Trimming cost V 3 bases and J 0 bases, with 18 bases left between them. The CDR3 length is 18 residues. CDR3: CASSYFQGPLATNEKLFF. CDR3 sequence (DNA): TGTGCCAGCAGCTATTTCCAGGGACCCCTCGCAACTAATGAAAAACTGTTTTTT.

The rearrangement joins TRBV7-9 to TRBJ2-3; 8 positions agree with TRBD2. The junction had 12 bases not matched to a gene; V was cut back by 5 bases and J by 2 bases. The CDR3 is 17 residues long. CDR1 is SEHNR and CDR2 is FQNEAQ in the germline V gene (reference sequence). The CDR3 loop is CASSDTSGSSYTDTQYF. CDR3 DNA: TGTGCCAGCAGCGATACAAGCGGGAGTTCATACACAGATACGCAGTATTTT.

Notes on this clone: One end of the junction fails to match germline, which may point to a read error. V is TRBV7-6 and J is TRBJ2-2; TRBD2 matches at 10 bases. The germline CDR1 and CDR2 sequences are SGHVS and FNYEAQ. CDR3 length: 17 residues. The CDR3 is CASTTLSGLANTEELFF. For the CDR3, the DNA is TGTGCCAGCACCACTTTGTCGGGACTAGCGAACACCGAGGAGCTGTTTTTT.